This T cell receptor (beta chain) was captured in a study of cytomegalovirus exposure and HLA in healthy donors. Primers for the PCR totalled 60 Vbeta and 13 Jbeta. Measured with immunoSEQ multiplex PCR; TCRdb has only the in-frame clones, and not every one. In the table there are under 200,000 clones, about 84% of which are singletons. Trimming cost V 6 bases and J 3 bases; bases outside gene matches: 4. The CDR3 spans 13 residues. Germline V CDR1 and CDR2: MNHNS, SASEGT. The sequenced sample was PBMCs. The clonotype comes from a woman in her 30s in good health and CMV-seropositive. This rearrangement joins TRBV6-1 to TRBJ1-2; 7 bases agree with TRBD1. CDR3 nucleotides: TGTGCCAGCAGAGACAGGGCTGACTATGGCTACACCTTC. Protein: CASRDRADYGYTF.